These T cell receptor beta chains were read from a single sample in a study of T-cell reconstitution after alpha-beta-depleted transplantation in children. TCRdb analysed the PCR reads with MiXCR anew, one entry per CDR3 protein. The table has a few hundred thousand distinct CDR3 sequences, around 9.7% seen once. Sequenced material: PBMCs from the stem cell graft donor, taken from the stem cell graft. The receptors come from a human donor who donated a stem cell graft to a child with SCID. Each CDR3 is given with its conserved first and last residue. The order of the fields is J gene, V gene, D gene, clone size, CDR3 protein, CDR3 DNA. The D gene is left open where the match is weak. The size field is filled for only some rows; it gives once, few, many or a size class.

J gene: TRBJ1-4
V gene: TRBV6-5
D gene: -
clone size: few
CDR3 protein: CASSYSGAEKLFF
CDR3 DNA: TGTGCCAGCAGTTACTCGGGGGCTGAAAAACTGTTTTTT

J gene: TRBJ1-5
V gene: TRBV20-1
D gene: -
clone size: many
CDR3 protein: CSAMGDSNQPQHF
CDR3 DNA: TGCAGTGCTATGGGTGATAGCAATCAGCCCCAGCATTTT

J gene: TRBJ2-4
V gene: TRBV29-1
D gene: TRBD2
clone size: many
CDR3 protein: CSVRTSEKKNIQYF
CDR3 DNA: TGCAGCGTGAGGACTAGCGAGAAGAAAAACATTCAGTACTTC

J gene: TRBJ2-1
V gene: TRBV2
D gene: TRBD2
clone size: many
CDR3 protein: CASSAITSGGHDNEQFF
CDR3 DNA: TGTGCCAGCAGTGCAATTACTAGCGGGGGGCATGACAATGAGCAGTTCTTC

J gene: TRBJ1-4
V gene: TRBV5-1
D gene: -
clone size: many
CDR3 protein: CASSKQRVNEKLFF
CDR3 DNA: TGCGCCAGCAGCAAACAAAGAGTCAATGAAAAACTGTTTTTT

J gene: TRBJ2-3
V gene: TRBV12-5
D gene: -
clone size: many
CDR3 protein: CASGLGEVITDTQYF
CDR3 DNA: TGTGCTAGTGGTTTGGGGGAGGTAATTACAGATACGCAGTATTTT

J gene: TRBJ2-6
V gene: TRBV28
D gene: -
clone size: many
CDR3 protein: CASRESEGRSGANVLTF
CDR3 DNA: TGTGCCAGCAGGGAGTCGGAAGGACGCTCTGGGGCCAACGTCCTGACTTTC

J gene: TRBJ1-2
V gene: TRBV7-8
D gene: -
clone size: many
CDR3 protein: CASSPQTRGIDGYTF
CDR3 DNA: TGTGCCAGCAGCCCTCAAACCAGGGGCATAGATGGCTACACCTTC

J gene: TRBJ1-3
V gene: TRBV25-1
D gene: -
clone size: -
CDR3 protein: CASSEPAGNTIYF
CDR3 DNA: TGTGCCAGCAGTGAACCGGCCGGAAACACCATATATTTT

J gene: TRBJ2-5
V gene: TRBV5-6
D gene: -
clone size: many
CDR3 protein: CASSQDQETQYF
CDR3 DNA: TGTGCCAGCAGCCAGGACCAAGAGACCCAGTACTTC

J gene: TRBJ1-5
V gene: TRBV20-1
D gene: -
clone size: few
CDR3 protein: CSARSGDGNQPQHF
CDR3 DNA: TGCAGTGCTAGATCAGGGGACGGTAATCAGCCCCAGCATTTT

J gene: TRBJ2-3
V gene: TRBV20-1
D gene: -
clone size: many
CDR3 protein: CSAAGAIPDTQYF
CDR3 DNA: TGCAGTGCTGCTGGCGCCATCCCAGATACGCAGTATTTT

J gene: TRBJ1-2
V gene: TRBV6-1
D gene: -
clone size: many
CDR3 protein: CASSELADYGYTF
CDR3 DNA: TGTGCCAGCAGTGAATTGGCAGATTATGGCTACACCTTC

J gene: TRBJ1-1
V gene: TRBV30
D gene: -
clone size: -
CDR3 protein: CAWSVFRENTEAFF
CDR3 DNA: TGTGCCTGGAGTGTTTTCAGAGAGAACACTGAAGCTTTCTTT

J gene: TRBJ2-7
V gene: TRBV6-5
D gene: -
clone size: -
CDR3 protein: CASSYSGGERSYEQYF
CDR3 DNA: TGTGCCAGCAGTTACTCAGGGGGGGAGAGGTCCTACGAGCAGTACTTC

J gene: TRBJ2-5
V gene: TRBV5-1
D gene: TRBD2
clone size: few
CDR3 protein: CASSPGLAGGPGQETQYF
CDR3 DNA: TGCGCCAGCAGCCCGGGACTAGCGGGGGGGCCGGGTCAGGAGACCCAGTACTTC

J gene: TRBJ1-3
V gene: TRBV4-3
D gene: -
clone size: -
CDR3 protein: CASSQGWQGSGNTIYF
CDR3 DNA: TGCGCCAGCAGCCAAGGATGGCAGGGCTCTGGAAACACCATATATTTT

J gene: TRBJ1-2
V gene: TRBV10-3
D gene: -
clone size: many
CDR3 protein: CAISESGRNYGYTF
CDR3 DNA: TGTGCCATCAGTGAGTCGGGCAGAAACTATGGCTACACCTTC

J gene: TRBJ1-3
V gene: TRBV5-1
D gene: -
clone size: many
CDR3 protein: CASSEGTVQHRGNTIYF
CDR3 DNA: TGCGCCAGCAGCGAAGGGACTGTCCAACACCGAGGAAACACCATATATTTT

J gene: TRBJ1-2
V gene: TRBV6-2/TRBV6-3
D gene: -
clone size: few
CDR3 protein: CASSRKGSSYGYTF
CDR3 DNA: TGTGCCAGCAGTCGGAAGGGCAGCTCATATGGCTACACCTTC

J gene: TRBJ1-2
V gene: TRBV5-6
D gene: TRBD1
clone size: many
CDR3 protein: CASSSFRTGDDYGYTF
CDR3 DNA: TGTGCCAGCTCCTCCTTCCGGACAGGGGACGACTATGGCTACACCTTC

J gene: TRBJ2-3
V gene: TRBV7-9
D gene: -
clone size: many
CDR3 protein: CASTISVGSMADTQYF
CDR3 DNA: TGTGCCAGCACGATATCAGTGGGGTCCATGGCAGATACGCAGTATTTT